This is a list of T cell receptor beta chains from one sample in a study of T-cell memory formation after mild COVID-19. Each CDR3 protein gets one entry after TCRdb re-called the 5' RACE reads with MiXCR. Among tens of thousands of distinct CDR3 sequences listed, around 15% were seen once. Sequenced material: PBMCs or a T cell subset sorted from them (not recorded which). All receptors come from an adult who had mild COVID-19 (a few samples of this study predate the infection). Cell type and time point are not known. CDR3s include the opening cysteine and the closing phenylalanine or tryptophan. The D gene is left open where the match is weak. Some rows mark clone size as missing; the rest say once, few, many or name a class of expanded clone.

j_call: TRBJ2-1
d_call: -
clone_size: many
v_call: TRBV5-1
cdr3_aa: CASSFGGGPTNEQFF
cdr3_nt: TGCGCCAGCAGCTTTGGTGGGGGGCCGACCAATGAGCAGTTCTTC

j_call: TRBJ1-1
d_call: -
clone_size: many
v_call: TRBV30
cdr3_aa: CAWSPLSGQAFF
cdr3_nt: TGTGCCTGGAGTCCCCTATCCGGTCAAGCTTTCTTT

j_call: TRBJ1-1
d_call: -
clone_size: few
v_call: TRBV20-1
cdr3_aa: CSARDGLKGRGTEAFF
cdr3_nt: TGCAGTGCTAGAGATGGGTTAAAGGGCCGGGGCACTGAAGCTTTCTTT

j_call: TRBJ1-2
d_call: -
clone_size: few
v_call: TRBV30
cdr3_aa: CAWRYNYGYTF
cdr3_nt: TGTGCCTGGAGATATAACTATGGCTACACCTTC

j_call: TRBJ1-2
d_call: -
clone_size: many
v_call: TRBV7-9
cdr3_aa: CASSSVGGYTF
cdr3_nt: TGTGCCAGCAGCTCCGTTGGGGGCTACACCTTC

j_call: TRBJ2-1
d_call: -
clone_size: -
v_call: TRBV7-9
cdr3_aa: CASSSRFKPELDEQFF
cdr3_nt: TGTGCCAGCAGCTCCCGATTTAAACCGGAGCTGGATGAGCAGTTCTTC

j_call: TRBJ2-7
d_call: -
clone_size: -
v_call: TRBV12-5
cdr3_aa: CASGLNLFEQYF
cdr3_nt: TGTGCTAGTGGTTTGAACCTTTTCGAGCAGTACTTC

j_call: TRBJ2-3
d_call: TRBD1
clone_size: many
v_call: TRBV5-4
cdr3_aa: CASSNTQGARPDTQYF
cdr3_nt: TGTGCCAGCAGCAATACCCAGGGGGCCCGCCCAGATACGCAGTATTTT

j_call: TRBJ2-3
d_call: -
clone_size: many
v_call: TRBV5-5
cdr3_aa: CASSFLDGVDTQYF
cdr3_nt: TGTGCCAGCAGCTTTCTCGATGGTGTCGATACGCAGTATTTT

j_call: TRBJ2-7
d_call: TRBD2
clone_size: -
v_call: TRBV5-1
cdr3_aa: CATRAGSTSYEQYF
cdr3_nt: TGCGCCACCAGAGCGGGGTCGACCTCCTACGAGCAGTACTTC

j_call: TRBJ1-2
d_call: TRBD1
clone_size: many
v_call: TRBV10-3
cdr3_aa: CAISGTGNAGYTF
cdr3_nt: TGTGCCATCAGTGGGACAGGGAATGCTGGCTACACCTTC

j_call: TRBJ2-3
d_call: -
clone_size: few
v_call: TRBV18
cdr3_aa: CASSPPGQRGTDTQYF
cdr3_nt: TGTGCCAGCTCACCACCTGGACAGAGGGGCACAGATACGCAGTATTTT

j_call: TRBJ2-3
d_call: -
clone_size: many
v_call: TRBV9
cdr3_aa: CASWGCPGQDSSTDTQYF
cdr3_nt: TGTGCCAGCTGGGGTTGCCCGGGACAAGACTCTAGCACAGATACGCAGTATTTT

j_call: TRBJ2-4
d_call: -
clone_size: many
v_call: TRBV24-1
cdr3_aa: CATSSDSRGKNIQYF
cdr3_nt: TGTGCCACCAGCTCTGATTCTAGGGGGAAAAACATTCAGTACTTC

j_call: TRBJ1-2
d_call: -
clone_size: many
v_call: TRBV29-1
cdr3_aa: CSVVGDTGSYGYTF
cdr3_nt: TGCAGCGTTGTGGGGGACACGGGCAGCTATGGCTACACCTTC

j_call: TRBJ1-6
d_call: -
clone_size: -
v_call: TRBV20-1
cdr3_aa: CSPVLGEAAYNSPLHF
cdr3_nt: TGCAGCCCAGTATTGGGGGAGGCGGCATATAATTCACCCCTCCACTTT

j_call: TRBJ2-5
d_call: -
clone_size: many
v_call: TRBV6-1
cdr3_aa: CASSAISETQYF
cdr3_nt: TGTGCCAGCAGTGCCATATCTGAGACCCAGTACTTC

j_call: TRBJ2-1
d_call: TRBD1
clone_size: many
v_call: TRBV24-1
cdr3_aa: CATSDSRTGGHNEQFF
cdr3_nt: TGTGCCACCAGTGATTCCCGGACAGGAGGCCACAATGAGCAGTTCTTC

j_call: TRBJ2-1
d_call: TRBD2
clone_size: many
v_call: TRBV7-6
cdr3_aa: CASSLESAGGPYNEQFF
cdr3_nt: TGTGCCAGCAGCTTAGAATCGGCGGGGGGGCCCTACAATGAGCAGTTCTTC

j_call: TRBJ2-5
d_call: TRBD2
clone_size: many
v_call: TRBV20-1
cdr3_aa: CSARDQKSWASGGIQETQYF
cdr3_nt: TGCAGTGCTAGAGATCAAAAGTCTTGGGCTAGCGGGGGAATCCAAGAGACCCAGTACTTC

j_call: TRBJ2-5
d_call: -
clone_size: many
v_call: TRBV5-1
cdr3_aa: CASSLDTGRETQYF
cdr3_nt: TGCGCCAGCAGCTTGGATACGGGGAGGGAGACCCAGTACTTC

j_call: TRBJ1-5
d_call: TRBD1
clone_size: many
v_call: TRBV3-1
cdr3_aa: CASSQRTGQPQHF
cdr3_nt: TGTGCCAGCAGCCAAAGGACAGGCCAGCCCCAGCATTTT

j_call: TRBJ1-5
d_call: -
clone_size: many
v_call: TRBV7-9
cdr3_aa: CASSSNQGYSNQPQHF
cdr3_nt: TGTGCCAGCAGCTCTAACCAGGGGTATAGCAATCAGCCCCAGCATTTT

j_call: TRBJ2-7
d_call: TRBD2
clone_size: many
v_call: TRBV4-2
cdr3_aa: CASSSSGRALGEQYF
cdr3_nt: TGTGCCAGCAGCTCTAGCGGGAGGGCCCTTGGCGAGCAGTACTTC

j_call: TRBJ2-7
d_call: -
clone_size: many
v_call: TRBV12-3/TRBV12-4
cdr3_aa: CASSLRNSPNEQYF
cdr3_nt: TGTGCCAGCAGTCTCCGAAATAGCCCCAACGAGCAGTACTTC

j_call: TRBJ2-1
d_call: TRBD2
clone_size: -
v_call: TRBV4-1
cdr3_aa: CASSRRAGDNEQFF
cdr3_nt: TGCGCCAGCAGCCGTAGGGCGGGGGACAATGAGCAGTTCTTC

j_call: TRBJ2-1
d_call: TRBD1
clone_size: -
v_call: TRBV19
cdr3_aa: CASSISGTGGTYNEQFF
cdr3_nt: TGTGCCAGTAGTATCTCCGGGACAGGGGGGACCTACAATGAGCAGTTCTTC